This is a list of T cell receptor beta chains from one sample in a study of blood T cell repertoires in COVID-19. TCRdb keeps only in-frame clones here, not all; method: immunoSEQ multiplex PCR. The top ten clones hold 10% of a sample with over 95,000 clones, roughly 76% of them seen once. Sequenced material: peripheral blood. Every receptor here comes from a human donor in a cohort sampled during active COVID-19. The CDR3 runs from the conserved cysteine through the conserved F or W. The D gene is left open where the match is weak. Clone size appears in some rows only: once, few, many, or a class for an expanded clone.

d_gene	v_gene	j_gene	abundance	CDR3nt	CDR3aa
NA	TRBV5-1	TRBJ1-2	NA	TGCGCCAGCAGCCCGGAGGGGTTAACTAACTATGGCTACACCTTC	CASSPEGLTNYGYTF
NA	TRBV25-1	TRBJ1-1	NA	TGTGCCAGCAGTGAACGGGTTAGGGCGGGGAACACTGAAGCTTTCTTT	CASSERVRAGNTEAFF
NA	TRBV14	TRBJ1-5	NA	TGTGCCAGCAGCCAAGGCGGCAGGGGCAATCAGCCCCAGCATTTT	CASSQGGRGNQPQHF
TRBD1	TRBV3-1/TRBV3-2	TRBJ1-2	NA	TGTGCCAGCAGCGCCCCGGACAGGCCGGCCTATGGCTACACCTTC	CASSAPDRPAYGYTF
TRBD1	TRBV6-2/TRBV6-3	TRBJ1-3	NA	TGTGCCAGCAGTTACGGCAGGGGGCCTGGAAACACCATATATTTT	CASSYGRGPGNTIYF
NA	TRBV6-5	TRBJ2-7	NA	TGTGCCAGCAGAGGCAGGGGTCCCTACGAGCAGTACTTC	CASRGRGPYEQYF
NA	TRBV19	TRBJ1-2	NA	TGTGCCAGTAGTATACTAAGGGGGAACTACACCTTC	CASSILRGNYTF
TRBD2	TRBV5-4	TRBJ2-7	once	TGTGCCAGCAGCACCGGGACTAGCGGATGGTACGAGCAGTACTTC	CASSTGTSGWYEQYF
NA	TRBV28	TRBJ1-5	NA	TGTGCCAGCAGTTTACTAGCTCTTCAGCCCCAGCATTTT	CASSLLALQPQHF
TRBD2	TRBV2	TRBJ2-3	once	TGTGCCAGCAAATCGGCGGGAGTCACAGATACGCAGTATTTT	CASKSAGVTDTQYF
NA	TRBV6-5	TRBJ2-3	once	TGTGCCAGCAGTTACACTATCTCAGATACGCAGTATTTT	CASSYTISDTQYF
TRBD1	TRBV15	TRBJ1-1	NA	TGTGCCACCAGCAGGGGATTCGGACAGGGGCCCGTGAACACTGAAGCTTTCTTT	CATSRGFGQGPVNTEAFF
TRBD2	TRBV30	TRBJ2-5	NA	TGTGCCCTAGAGCGGGAGGGCCGGGAGACCCAGTACTTC	CALEREGRETQYF
TRBD1	TRBV6-5	TRBJ1-4	NA	TGTGCCAGCAGTTTGACAGGGGTTAATGAAAAACTGTTTTTT	CASSLTGVNEKLFF
NA	TRBV27	TRBJ2-4	NA	TGTGCCAGCAGTAGATTGGAGCCCAAAAACATTCAGTACTTC	CASSRLEPKNIQYF
NA	TRBV27	TRBJ1-1	NA	TGTGCCAGCAGCTCAGGCTCACGTGCGAACACTGAAGCTTTCTTT	CASSSGSRANTEAFF
TRBD1	TRBV29-1	TRBJ1-1	NA	TGCAGCGGGGGTTCGGACAGGATGAACACTGAAGCTTTCTTT	CSGGSDRMNTEAFF
NA	TRBV6-2/TRBV6-3	TRBJ2-7	NA	TGTGCCAGCAGTAGCCGGGTTAAGAGCTCCTACGAGCAGTACTTC	CASSSRVKSSYEQYF
NA	TRBV9	TRBJ1-6	NA	TGTGCCAGCAGCGTAGCCGATTGGACAGTCTCACCCCTCCACTTT	CASSVADWTVSPLHF
TRBD1	TRBV9	TRBJ2-7	NA	TGTGCCAGCAGCCTACAGGGGGACAACGAGCAGTACTTC	CASSLQGDNEQYF
TRBD1	TRBV4-1	TRBJ1-2	NA	TGCGCCAGCAGCCAATCTACAGGGGGTGACTATGGCTACACCTTC	CASSQSTGGDYGYTF
NA	TRBV6-2/TRBV6-3	TRBJ1-5	NA	TGTGCCAGCAGCCGCGACGGGATCAATCAGCCCCAGCATTTT	CASSRDGINQPQHF
NA	TRBV7-9	TRBJ2-2	once	TGTGCCAGCAGCTCTCCCATCCAGGGCGCCGGGGAGCTGTTTTTT	CASSSPIQGAGELFF
NA	TRBV9	TRBJ2-1	NA	TGTGCCAGCAGCCCCCGGAGGCTGAGCTCCTACAATGAGCAGTTCTTC	CASSPRRLSSYNEQFF
TRBD1	TRBV19	TRBJ1-5	NA	TGTGCCAGTAGTCAGGGGCAGGGGGTCAATCAGCCCCAGCATTTT	CASSQGQGVNQPQHF
TRBD2	TRBV4-3	TRBJ2-3	NA	TGCGCCAGCAGCCAAGAAGCGGGAGGGGGCACAGATACGCAGTATTTT	CASSQEAGGGTDTQYF
TRBD2	TRBV4-3	TRBJ2-4	few	TGCGCCAGCAGCCAAGATTCTGGTAGCGGGGCCAAAAACATTCAGTACTTC	CASSQDSGSGAKNIQYF